These 14 T cell receptor beta chains were all obtained from the same sample, sequenced in a study of CD8+ T cells in alopecia areata (dated by TCRdb to between 2017 and 2018). Libraries were made using the immunoSEQ multiplex PCR assay. RNA was extracted from all samples and reverse transcribed into cDNA as template for TCR sequencing. Here the immuneACCESS table is served through TCRdb, limited to in-frame sequences with V and J called. Missing clones are a known gap in these copies; in checked studies unresolved V genes cover under half, and the rest lacks a known reason. Across this sample there are 90,000 to 120,000 clones, with under 65% seen only once. Of the sample, around 25% is held by the ten largest clones. Sequencing used NKG2D-low CD8+ T cells sorted from blood. According to the study, the label for this sample's cell subset or site signals: sorted CD8+ NKG2D-low blood T cells. These receptors originate from a human donor with alopecia areata.

The V gene is TRBV7-3, the J gene TRBJ2-1; 9 bases agree with TRBD2. Trimming took 5 bases from V and 9 from J; bases not matched to a gene: 14. In germline, CDR1 is SGHTA, CDR2 FQGTGA. This CDR3 contains 16 residues. The CDR3 protein is CASSPFSGGRAGEQFF. In DNA form, the CDR3 reads TGTGCCAGCAGCCCCTTCAGTGGCGGGAGGGCCGGTGAGCAGTTCTTC.

This clone appeared a few times. The chain employs TRBV10-3 and TRBJ2-7; TRBD2 agrees at 8 bases. V lost 3 bases to trimming and J lost 0 bases; unmatched junction nucleotides: 16. In germline, CDR1 is ENHRY, CDR2 SYGVKD. The length of the CDR3 is 19 residues. The chain's CDR3 is CAISDPTSSSGRASYEQYF. CDR3 nucleotides: TGTGCCATCAGTGACCCCACATCGTCCAGCGGGAGAGCCTCCTACGAGCAGTACTTC.

For this clone: This likely stems from a read error, as it lies one base from a far larger clone. Other DNA variants within this sample encode the same CDR3. This chain uses TRBV4-1 with TRBJ2-1; 8 nucleotides match TRBD1. The CDR3 is made up of 15 amino acids. Germline V gives CDR1 MGHRA, CDR2 YSYEKL. Trimming at V came to 4 bases and at J to 3 bases, leaving 5 bases not matched to a gene. The CDR3 protein is CASSPGTGGYNEQFF. CDR3 in DNA: TGCGCCAGCAGCCCCGGGACAGGAGGCTACAATGAGCAGTTCTTC.

This clone was picked up a small number of times. J is TRBJ2-7 and V is TRBV28; possible D gene TRBD2, 5 bases. Germline V gene lookup returns CDR1 MDHEN and CDR2 SYDVKM. The CDR3 covers 13 residues. Trimming took off 5 bases at V and 2 bases at J, with 10 bases between the two ends. The CDR3 loop is CASSPTGTYEQYF. In DNA, the CDR3 is TGTGCCAGCAGTCCCACGGGAACCTACGAGCAGTACTTC.

The chain links TRBV20-1 to TRBJ1-1, with 7 bases lining up with TRBD1. There are 11 residues in the CDR3. After removal of 5 bases from V and 5 bases from J, the junction contained 2 bases not matched to a gene. Looked up from germline, CDR1 is DFQATT and CDR2 is SNEGSKA (reference sequence). CDR3 sequence: CSALRGTEAFF. DNA for the CDR3: TGCAGTGCTCTCAGGGGGACTGAAGCTTTCTTT.

This clone was seen a single time. This chain uses TRBV27 with TRBJ2-7, with a tentative D call TRBD2 (6 bases). The CDR3 contains 13 residues. CDR1 is MNHEY and CDR2 is SMNVEV in the germline V gene (reference sequence). V shed 3 bases and J shed 7 bases, with 13 bases lying between them. In nucleotides, the CDR3 is TGTGCCAGCAGTTTTTCCGGGAGAGATGAGCAGTACTTC. Its protein is CASSFSGRDEQYF.

The V and J genes are TRBV27 and TRBJ2-2; D ambiguous. This CDR3 contains 14 residues. Germline CDR1 and CDR2: MNHEY and SMNVEV (reference sequence). V lost 7 bases and J 1 base, leaving 10 bases between the germline ends. CDR3 sequence reads: CASKTPRNTGELFF. In DNA form, the CDR3 reads TGTGCCAGCAAAACTCCGAGGAACACCGGGGAGCTGTTTTTT.

The DNA for the CDR3 is TGTGCCAGCAGCGCGGACAGGGTCAATGAGCAGTTCTTC. Translated, it gives CASSADRVNEQFF. The V call is TRBV7-3, the J call TRBJ2-1; 8 bases agree with TRBD1. The junction had 3 bases not matched to a gene; V was cut back by 5 bases and J by 6 bases. CDR3 length equals 13 residues. Per germline, CDR1 SGHTA and CDR2 FQGTGA.

The chain links TRBV4-1 to TRBJ2-7; a possible D gene is TRBD1 (5 bases). The CDR3 runs 14 residues. The V gene lost 0 bases and the J gene lost 0 bases, with 6 bases spanning the gap. Germline assignment: CDR1 MGHRA and CDR2 YSYEKL. CDR3: CASSQDDSSYEQYF. CDR3 in DNA: TGCGCCAGCAGCCAAGACGACAGCTCCTACGAGCAGTACTTC.

The chain has TRBV10-3 and TRBJ1-1; D ambiguous. This CDR3 is built from 12 residues. Trimming shortened V by 10 bases and J by 1 base, and 10 bases separated the two germline ends. CDR1 ENHRY and CDR2 SYGVKD come from the germline V gene. CDR3 in amino acids: CATRKANTEAFF. The CDR3 coding sequence is TGTGCCACCCGGAAAGCGAACACTGAAGCTTTCTTT.

The V call is TRBV9, the J call TRBJ2-5; D not certain. The CDR3 runs to 14 residues. The germline CDR1 and CDR2 sequences are SGDLS and YYNGEE. V shed 4 bases and J shed 5 bases, with 15 bases lying between them. This CDR3 reads CASSPGALEETQYF. CDR3 DNA sequence: TGTGCCAGCAGCCCCGGAGCCCTGGAGGAGACCCAGTACTTC.

The V call is TRBV27, the J call TRBJ2-3, with D tentatively TRBD2 (5 bases). In germline, CDR1 is MNHEY, CDR2 SMNVEV (reference sequence). This CDR3 comprises 15 residues. V was shortened by 7 bases and J by 1 base, with 15 bases between the two germline ends. The CDR3, as DNA: TGTGCCAGCATGTCACTAGGACTCCGCACAGATACGCAGTATTTT. Translated: CASMSLGLRTDTQYF.

Written as DNA, the CDR3 is TGTGCCAGCACCCAGGGATCAGATACGCAGTATTTT. Its protein is CASTQGSDTQYF. V and J are TRBV6-6 and TRBJ2-3, with D tentatively TRBD1 (5 bases). V was shortened by 7 bases and J by 4 bases, with 9 bases between the two germline ends. CDR1 MNHNY and CDR2 SVGAGI come from the germline V gene (reference sequence). The CDR3 is made up of 12 amino acids.

The rearrangement uses TRBV7-9 and TRBJ1-5; D uncertain. The CDR3 extends over 14 amino acids. Germline V gene lookup returns CDR1 SEHNR and CDR2 FQNEAQ (reference sequence). V was trimmed by 1 base and J by 1 base, leaving 5 bases between them. CDR3 region: CASSLDSSNQPQHF. CDR3 DNA sequence: TGTGCCAGCAGCTTAGACAGCAGCAATCAGCCCCAGCATTTT. Filled out from reference TRBV7-9 and TRBJ1-5, the complete variable domain reads DTGVSQNPRHKITKRGQNVTFRCDPISEHNRLYWYRQTLGQGPEFLTYFQNEAQLEKSRLLSDRFSAERPKGSFSTLEIQRTEQGDSAMYLCASSLDSSNQPQHFGDGTRLSIL.